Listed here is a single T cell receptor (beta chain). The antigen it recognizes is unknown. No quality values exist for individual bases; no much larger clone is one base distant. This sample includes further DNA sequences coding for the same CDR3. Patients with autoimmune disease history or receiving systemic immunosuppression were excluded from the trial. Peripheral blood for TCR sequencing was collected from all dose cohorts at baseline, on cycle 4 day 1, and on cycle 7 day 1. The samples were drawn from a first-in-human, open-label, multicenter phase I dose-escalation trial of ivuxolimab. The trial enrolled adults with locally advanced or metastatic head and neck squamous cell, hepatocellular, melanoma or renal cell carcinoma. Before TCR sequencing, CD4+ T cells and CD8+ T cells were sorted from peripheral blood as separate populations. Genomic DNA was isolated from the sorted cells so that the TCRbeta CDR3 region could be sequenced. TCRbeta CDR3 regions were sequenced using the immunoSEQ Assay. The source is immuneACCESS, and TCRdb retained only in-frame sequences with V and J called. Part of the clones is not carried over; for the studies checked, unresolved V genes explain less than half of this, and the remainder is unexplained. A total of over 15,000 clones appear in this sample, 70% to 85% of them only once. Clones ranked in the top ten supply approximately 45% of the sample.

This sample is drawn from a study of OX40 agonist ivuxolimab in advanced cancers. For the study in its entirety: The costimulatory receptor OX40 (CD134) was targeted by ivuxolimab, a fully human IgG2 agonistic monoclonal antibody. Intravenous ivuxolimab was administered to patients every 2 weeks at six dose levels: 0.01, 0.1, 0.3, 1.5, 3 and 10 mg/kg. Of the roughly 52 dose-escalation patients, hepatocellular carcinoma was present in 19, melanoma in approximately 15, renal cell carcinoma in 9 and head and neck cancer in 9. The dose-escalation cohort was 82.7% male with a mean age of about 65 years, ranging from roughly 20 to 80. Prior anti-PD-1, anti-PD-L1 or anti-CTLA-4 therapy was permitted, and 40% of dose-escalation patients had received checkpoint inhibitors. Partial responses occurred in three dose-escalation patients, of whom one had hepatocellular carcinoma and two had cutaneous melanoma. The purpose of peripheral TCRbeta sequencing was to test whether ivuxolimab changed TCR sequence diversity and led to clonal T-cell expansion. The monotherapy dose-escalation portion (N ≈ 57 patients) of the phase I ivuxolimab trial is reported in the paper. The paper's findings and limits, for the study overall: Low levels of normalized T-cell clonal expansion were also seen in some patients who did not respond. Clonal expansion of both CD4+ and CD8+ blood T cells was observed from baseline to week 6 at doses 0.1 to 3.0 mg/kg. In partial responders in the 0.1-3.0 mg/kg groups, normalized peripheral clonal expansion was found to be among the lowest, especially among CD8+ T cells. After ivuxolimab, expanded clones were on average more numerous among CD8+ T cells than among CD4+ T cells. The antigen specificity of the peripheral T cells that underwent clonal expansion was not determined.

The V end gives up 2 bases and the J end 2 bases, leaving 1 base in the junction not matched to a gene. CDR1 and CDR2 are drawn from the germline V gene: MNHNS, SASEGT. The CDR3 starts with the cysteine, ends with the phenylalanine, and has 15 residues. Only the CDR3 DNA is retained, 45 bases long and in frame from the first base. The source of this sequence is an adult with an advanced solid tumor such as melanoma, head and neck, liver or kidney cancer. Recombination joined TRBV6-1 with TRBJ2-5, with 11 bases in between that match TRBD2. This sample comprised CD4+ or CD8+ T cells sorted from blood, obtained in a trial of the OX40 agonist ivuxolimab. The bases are TGTGCCAGCAGTGAATTAGCGGGGGGGCAAGAGACCCAGTACTTC. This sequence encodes CASSELAGGQETQYF.